This record concerns one TCR beta chain sequence. The sample comes from a study of identifying expanded T cells in peripheral blood. The protocol was immunoSEQ multiplex PCR, while the TCRdb copy is restricted to in-frame clones and leaves out a portion. The sample has some 100,000 clones, around nine tenths seen once. The CDR3 is 13 amino acids. V dropped 3 bases and J dropped 2 bases, with 7 bases sitting between them. CDR1 LNHDA and CDR2 SQIVND come from the germline V gene (reference sequence). V and J are TRBV19 and TRBJ1-1; D is uncertain. This TCR came from a person between 18 and 70 years old in good health. The sequencing sample was made of blood. CDR3 amino acids: CASSMALNTEAFF. The CDR3 DNA reads as TGTGCCAGTAGTATGGCACTCAACACTGAAGCTTTCTTT.